This T cell receptor beta chain is from a study of blood T cell repertoires in COVID-19. Authors' data handling: Amplification from reference gene primers served as the basis for estimated nucleated cell counts. Repertoires were generated with immunoSEQ multiplex PCR, while TCRdb's copy carries only in-frame clones and drops some. V and J calls and clone size are those listed in that table; D and trimming were worked out from the DNA. The data hold some 390,000 clones, with 75% to 90% observed a single time. In assigning cohorts, the study relied on participant-reported clinical history. Specimen: PBMCs or T cells enriched from blood (not recorded which). This receptor was taken from a young man who had recovered from COVID-19.

CDR3 region: CAWGLAGEQYF. CDR3 in DNA: TGTGCCTGGGGACTAGCTGGCGAGCAGTACTTC. The V gene is TRBV30, the J gene TRBJ2-7; 8 positions match TRBD2. CDR1 GTSNPN and CDR2 SVGIG come from the germline V gene (reference sequence). The trim removed 5 bases at V and 6 bases at J, leaving 3 bases unmatched. The CDR3 runs 11 residues.